Below are 9 T cell receptor beta chains sequenced from a single sample in a study of T cell responses to AZD1222 COVID-19 vaccine. Method: immunoSEQ multiplex PCR; TCRdb's copy keeps in-frame clones and lacks some. The repertoire consists of approximately 90,000 clones, with approximately 89% occurring once and the leading ten covering roughly 5%. The source was peripheral blood, collected 28 days after the second AZD1222 dose. These receptors were taken from an adult who received the AZD1222 COVID-19 vaccine.

The chain links TRBV7-2 to TRBJ1-2, with D tentatively TRBD1 (5 bases). This CDR3 region has 13 residues. The germline V and J ends were trimmed by 2 bases and 4 bases, with 8 bases remaining between them. Germline V CDR1 and CDR2: SGHTA, FQGNSA. CDR3 residues: CASSLQGGYGYTF. CDR3 DNA sequence: TGTGCCAGCAGCTTACAGGGAGGCTATGGCTACACCTTC.

The genes are TRBV18 and TRBJ2-5; 7 bases are a match to TRBD2. The CDR3 length is 13 residues. The J segment lost 5 bases and the V segment lost 2 bases, leaving 2 bases of the junction unmatched. CDR1 and CDR2 (germline): KGHSH, LQKENI. CDR3 sequence (DNA): TGTGCCAGCTCACCAGGACTAGTCGAGACCCAGTACTTC. Protein product: CASSPGLVETQYF.

V gene TRBV19 combines with J gene TRBJ1-3; the D is unclear. This CDR3 contains 15 residues. Germline V gene sequence: CDR1 LNHDA, CDR2 SQIVND (reference sequence). The V and J ends lost 3 bases and 0 bases respectively, with 9 bases between them. In nucleotides, the CDR3 is TGTGCCAGTAGTATGGGGAGTTCCTCTGGAAACACCATATATTTT. This encodes CASSMGSSSGNTIYF. The full variable domain, in which reference TRBV19 and TRBJ1-3 provide the parts outside the CDR3, is DGGITQSPKYLFRKEGQNVTLSCEQNLNHDAMYWYRQDPGQGLRLIYYSQIVNDFQKGDIAEGYSVSREKKESFPLTVTSAQKNPTAFYLCASSMGSSSGNTIYFGEGSWLTVV.

The chain recombines TRBV5-1 with TRBJ1-2; D is unresolved. V was clipped by 0 bases and J by 6 bases, with 9 bases between them. Germline CDR1 and CDR2: SGHRS and YFSETQ. This CDR3 comprises 13 residues. The CDR3 DNA is TGCGCCAGCAGCTTGGGCGCATATAATGGCTACACCTTC. Translated: CASSLGAYNGYTF. The whole variable domain, remainder taken from reference TRBV5-1 and TRBJ1-2, is KAGVTQTPRYLIKTRGQQVTLSCSPISGHRSVSWYQQTPGQGLQFLFEYFSETQRNKGNFPGRFSGRQFSNSRSEMNVSTLELGDSALYLCASSLGAYNGYTFGSGTRLTVV.

The J gene is TRBJ1-3, the V gene TRBV19; 7 nucleotides match TRBD1. CDR1 LNHDA and CDR2 SQIVND come from the germline V gene (reference sequence). J gave up 4 bases and V 9 bases, and 9 bases lay outside the gene matches. This CDR3 has 14 amino acids. The CDR3: CASLSGQEGNTIYF. CDR3 coding DNA: TGTGCCAGCCTAAGCGGACAGGAAGGAAACACCATATATTTT.

The J gene is TRBJ1-1, the V gene TRBV27; D is undetermined. The germline V and J ends were trimmed by 5 bases and 9 bases, with 7 bases remaining between them. Per the germline V gene, CDR1 is MNHEY and CDR2 is SMNVEV (reference sequence). CDR3 length: 10 amino acids. The CDR3 spells CASSPCQAFF. CDR3 sequence (DNA): TGTGCCAGCAGTCCGTGCCAAGCTTTCTTT.

This chain links TRBV5-4 with TRBJ1-4, with D possibly being TRBD1 (6 bases). The CDR3 runs 15 residues. Looked up from germline, CDR1 is SGHNT and CDR2 is YYREEE (reference sequence). Deletions cut 4 bases from V and 0 bases from J, with 10 bases between. This CDR3 is CASSQGFATNEKLFF. CDR3 DNA: TGTGCCAGCAGCCAGGGGTTTGCAACTAATGAAAAACTGTTTTTT.

The chain uses TRBV4-2 and TRBJ2-5; 14 nucleotides align to TRBD2. CDR3 length: 16 amino acids. V lost 1 base, J lost 2 bases, and 0 bases stayed unmatched. The germline V gene encodes CDR1 LGHNA and CDR2 YNFKEQ. CDR3 sequence (DNA): TGTGCCAGCAGCCAAGGACTAGCGGGGGGGCAAGAGACCCAGTACTTC. This sequence encodes CASSQGLAGGQETQYF.

This chain connects TRBV6-6 to TRBJ1-5; 7 bases agree with TRBD1. Trimming cost V 2 bases and J 3 bases; bases outside gene matches: 7. CDR1 and CDR2 from the germline V gene are MNHNY and SVGAGI (reference sequence). The CDR3 consists of 16 residues. The DNA of the CDR3 is TGTGCCAGCAGTTACCCATACAGGGGCCCCAATCAGCCCCAGCATTTT. Its protein is CASSYPYRGPNQPQHF.